The clone carrying this T cell receptor (beta chain) has more than one count but fewer than ten. Its antigen is undetermined. This sample was included in a study of T-cell memory formation after mild COVID-19. Study overall: In these data, TCR clusters were largely donor specific.

TCRdb reanalysed the 5' RACE reads using MiXCR and keeps one entry per CDR3 protein. This table has 450,000 or so distinct CDR3 sequences, nearly 25% appearing once. General study results and limits: Pre-infection memory already had some responding clones, implying cross-reactive memory joined. Clones which contracted sat mainly in CM and EM if CD4+, and in EMRA if CD8+.

This receptor was identified in an adult woman who had mild COVID-19 (a few samples of this study predate the infection). Cell type and time point are not known. Material: PBMCs or a T cell subset sorted from them (not recorded which).

CDR3 coding DNA: TGTGCCACCAGTGATTTAGGAGTCCAAGAGACCCAGTACTTC. It is translated as CATSDLGVQETQYF. This chain uses TRBV24-1 with TRBJ2-5; no clear D gene. Germline V CDR1 and CDR2: KGHDR, SFDVKD. Trimming removed 1 base from V and 1 base from J, with 6 bases in between. The CDR3 runs 14 residues.